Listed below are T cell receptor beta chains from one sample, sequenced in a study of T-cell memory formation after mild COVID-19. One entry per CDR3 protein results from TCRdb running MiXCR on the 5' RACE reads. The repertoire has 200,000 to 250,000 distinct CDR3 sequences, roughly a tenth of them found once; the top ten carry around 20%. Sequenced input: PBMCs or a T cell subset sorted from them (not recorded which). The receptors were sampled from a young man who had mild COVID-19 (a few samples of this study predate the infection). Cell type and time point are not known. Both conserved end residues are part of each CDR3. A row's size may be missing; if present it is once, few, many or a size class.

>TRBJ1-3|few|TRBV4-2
CASSQSLSSGNTIYF
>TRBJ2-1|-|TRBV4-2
CASSQGPYDDPFNNEQFF
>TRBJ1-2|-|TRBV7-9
CASSLELLTVSNYGYTF
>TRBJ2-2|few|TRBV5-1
CASSLSRGVITTGELCF
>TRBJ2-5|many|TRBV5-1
CASSFAGLETQYF
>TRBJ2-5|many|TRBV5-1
CASSWQGGISQETQYF
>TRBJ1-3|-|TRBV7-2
CASSFWLNSGNTIYF
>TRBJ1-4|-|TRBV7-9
CASSLTAPRDEKLFF
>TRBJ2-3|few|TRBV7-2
CASSFGRHTDTQYF
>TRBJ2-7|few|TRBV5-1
CASSLFAGGLGEQYF
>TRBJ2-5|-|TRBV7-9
CASSLGSGGSQETQYF
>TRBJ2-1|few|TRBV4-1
CASSPGTSGGYNEQFF
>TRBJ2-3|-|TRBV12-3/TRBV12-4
CACRTVDTQYF
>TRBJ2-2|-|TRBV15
CATSREAGRYTGELFF
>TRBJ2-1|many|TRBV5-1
CASSSGTSVYNEQFF
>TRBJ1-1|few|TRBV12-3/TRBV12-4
CASSWGLNTEAFF
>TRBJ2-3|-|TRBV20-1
CSASTSGGHTSTDTQYF
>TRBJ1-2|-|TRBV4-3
CASSQGTTGNRGYTF
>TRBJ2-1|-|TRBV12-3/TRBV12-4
CASRSSSGGAYNEQFF
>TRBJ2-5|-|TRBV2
CASRFDLGETQYF
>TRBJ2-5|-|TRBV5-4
CASSPQRGGQETQYF
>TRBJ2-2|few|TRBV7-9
CASRLAGATGELFF
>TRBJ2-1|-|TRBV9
CASSVRLAGGPSYNEQFF
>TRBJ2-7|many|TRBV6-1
CASSGWGQQGGSRTEQYF
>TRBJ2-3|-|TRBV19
CASSILITDTQYF
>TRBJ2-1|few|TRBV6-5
CASRGRDNTNEQFF
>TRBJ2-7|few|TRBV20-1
CSARGRNEQYF
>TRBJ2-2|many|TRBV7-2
CASSLGQHAGELFF
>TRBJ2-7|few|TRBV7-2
CASSELFRNLYF
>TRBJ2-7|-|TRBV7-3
CASSPQGWDAEQYF
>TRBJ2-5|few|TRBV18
CASSPGHQETQYF
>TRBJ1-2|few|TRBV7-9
CASSFEGQEGYTF
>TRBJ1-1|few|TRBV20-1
CSASTLATEAFF
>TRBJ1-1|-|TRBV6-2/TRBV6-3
CASTTGDKDTEAFF
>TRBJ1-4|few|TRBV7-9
CASSLVLQERGDEKLFF
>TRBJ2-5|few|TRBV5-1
CASSLVSGEETQYF
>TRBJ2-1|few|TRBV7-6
CASSRRGDEQFF
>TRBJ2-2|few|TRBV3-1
CASSHLAGRTNTGELFF
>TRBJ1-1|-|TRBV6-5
CASSYQNEAFF
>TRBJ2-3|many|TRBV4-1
CASSQESGGPDTQYF
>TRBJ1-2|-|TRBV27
CASSLSGNYGYTF
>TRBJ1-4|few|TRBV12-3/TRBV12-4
CASRQGAVEKLFF